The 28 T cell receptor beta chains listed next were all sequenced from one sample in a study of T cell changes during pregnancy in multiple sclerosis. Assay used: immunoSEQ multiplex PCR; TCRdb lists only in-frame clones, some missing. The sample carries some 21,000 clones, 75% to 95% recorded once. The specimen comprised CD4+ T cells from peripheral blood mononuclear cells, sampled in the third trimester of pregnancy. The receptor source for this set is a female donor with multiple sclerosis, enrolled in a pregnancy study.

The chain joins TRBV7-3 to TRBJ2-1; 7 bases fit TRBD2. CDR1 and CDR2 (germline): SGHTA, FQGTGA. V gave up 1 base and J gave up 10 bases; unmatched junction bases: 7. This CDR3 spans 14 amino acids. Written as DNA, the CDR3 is TGTGCCAGCAGCTTAAGGGGAGGGACCGGGGAGCAGTTCTTC. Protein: CASSLRGGTGEQFF.

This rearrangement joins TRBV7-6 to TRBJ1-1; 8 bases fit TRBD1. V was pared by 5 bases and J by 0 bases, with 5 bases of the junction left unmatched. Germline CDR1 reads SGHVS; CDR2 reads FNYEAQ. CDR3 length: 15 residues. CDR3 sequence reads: CASSTTGQVNTEAFF. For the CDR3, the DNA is TGTGCCAGCAGCACAACGGGACAGGTGAACACTGAAGCTTTCTTT. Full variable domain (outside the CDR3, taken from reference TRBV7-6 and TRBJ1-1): GAGVSQSPRYKVTKRGQDVALRCDPISGHVSLYWYRQALGQGPEFLTYFNYEAQQDKSGLPNDRFSAERPEGSISTLTIQRTEQRDSAMYRCASSTTGQVNTEAFFGQGTRLTVV.

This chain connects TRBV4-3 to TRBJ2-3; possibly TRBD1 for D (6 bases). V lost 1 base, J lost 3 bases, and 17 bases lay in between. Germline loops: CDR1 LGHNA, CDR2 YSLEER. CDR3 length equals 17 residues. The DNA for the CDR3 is TGCGCCAGCAGCCAAGTGTCATTAGGCAGGGGAACAGATACGCAGTATTTT. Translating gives CASSQVSLGRGTDTQYF.

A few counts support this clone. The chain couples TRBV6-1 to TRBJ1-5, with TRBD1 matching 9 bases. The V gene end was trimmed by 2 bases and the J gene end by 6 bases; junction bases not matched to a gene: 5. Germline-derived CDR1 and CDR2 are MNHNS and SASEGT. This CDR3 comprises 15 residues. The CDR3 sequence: CASSEWDREGQPQHF. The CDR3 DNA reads TGTGCCAGCAGTGAATGGGACAGGGAGGGTCAGCCCCAGCATTTT.

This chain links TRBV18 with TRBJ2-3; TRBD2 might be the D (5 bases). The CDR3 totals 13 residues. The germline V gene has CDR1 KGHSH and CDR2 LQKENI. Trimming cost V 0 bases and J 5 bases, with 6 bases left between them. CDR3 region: CASSPPTRDTQYF. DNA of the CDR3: TGTGCCAGCTCACCACCAACTAGAGATACGCAGTATTTT.

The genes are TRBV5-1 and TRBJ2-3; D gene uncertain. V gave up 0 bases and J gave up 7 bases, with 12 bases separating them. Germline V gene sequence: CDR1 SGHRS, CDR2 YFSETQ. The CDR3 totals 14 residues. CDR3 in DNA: TGCGCCAGCAGCTTGGGGCGGCTCGGATATACGCAGTATTTT. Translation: CASSLGRLGYTQYF.

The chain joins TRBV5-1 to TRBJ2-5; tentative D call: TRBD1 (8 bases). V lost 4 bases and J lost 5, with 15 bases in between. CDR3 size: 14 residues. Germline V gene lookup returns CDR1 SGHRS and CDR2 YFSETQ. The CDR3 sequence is CASSLVQGGETQYF. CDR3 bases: TGCGCCAGCAGCCTCGTACAGGGGGGGGAGACCCAGTACTTC. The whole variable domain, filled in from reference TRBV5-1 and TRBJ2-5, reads KAGVTQTPRYLIKTRGQQVTLSCSPISGHRSVSWYQQTPGQGLQFLFEYFSETQRNKGNFPGRFSGRQFSNSRSEMNVSTLELGDSALYLCASSLVQGGETQYFGPGTRLLVL.

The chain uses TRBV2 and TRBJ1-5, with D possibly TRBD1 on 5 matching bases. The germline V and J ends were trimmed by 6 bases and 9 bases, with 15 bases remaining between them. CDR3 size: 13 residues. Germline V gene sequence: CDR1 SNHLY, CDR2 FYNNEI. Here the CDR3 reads CASSGRGMGPQHF. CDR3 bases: TGTGCCAGCAGCGGGCGGGGGATGGGGCCCCAGCATTTT.

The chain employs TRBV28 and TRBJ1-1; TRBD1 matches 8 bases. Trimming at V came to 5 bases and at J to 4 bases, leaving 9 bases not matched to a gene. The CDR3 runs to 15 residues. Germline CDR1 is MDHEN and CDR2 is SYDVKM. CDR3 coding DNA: TGTGCCAGCAGTATATCGACAGGGGCGGTCACTGAAGCTTTCTTT. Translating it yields CASSISTGAVTEAFF.

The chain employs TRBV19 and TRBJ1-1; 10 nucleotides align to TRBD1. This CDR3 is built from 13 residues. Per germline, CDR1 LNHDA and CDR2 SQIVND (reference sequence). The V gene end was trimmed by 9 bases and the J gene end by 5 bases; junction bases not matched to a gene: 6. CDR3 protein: CASSDRGETEAFF. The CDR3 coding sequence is TGTGCCAGCTCGGACAGGGGGGAAACTGAAGCTTTCTTT. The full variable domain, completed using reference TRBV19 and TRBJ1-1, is DGGITQSPKYLFRKEGQNVTLSCEQNLNHDAMYWYRQDPGQGLRLIYYSQIVNDFQKGDIAEGYSVSREKKESFPLTVTSAQKNPTAFYLCASSDRGETEAFFGQGTRLTVV.

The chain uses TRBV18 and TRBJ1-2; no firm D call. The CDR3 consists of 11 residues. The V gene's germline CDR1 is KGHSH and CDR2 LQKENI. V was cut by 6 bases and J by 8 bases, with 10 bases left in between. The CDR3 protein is CASSREGGYTF. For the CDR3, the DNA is TGTGCCAGCTCGCGGGAGGGAGGCTACACCTTC. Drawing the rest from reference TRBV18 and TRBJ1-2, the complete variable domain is NAGVMQNPRHLVRRRGQEARLRCSPMKGHSHVYWYRQLPEEGLKFMVYLQKENIIDESGMPKERFSAEFPKEGPSILRIQQVVRGDSAAYFCASSREGGYTFGSGTRLTVV.

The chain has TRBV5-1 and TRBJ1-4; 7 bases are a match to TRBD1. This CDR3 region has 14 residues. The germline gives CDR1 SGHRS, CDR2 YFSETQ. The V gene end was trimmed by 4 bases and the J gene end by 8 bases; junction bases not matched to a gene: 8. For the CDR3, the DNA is TGCGCCAGCAGCCTGACAGGGCTGGGAGAAAAACTGTTTTTT. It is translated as CASSLTGLGEKLFF.

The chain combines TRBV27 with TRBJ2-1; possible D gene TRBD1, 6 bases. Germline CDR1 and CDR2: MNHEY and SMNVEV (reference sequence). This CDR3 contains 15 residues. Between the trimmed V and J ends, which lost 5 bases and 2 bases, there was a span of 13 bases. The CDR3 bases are TGTGCCAGCAGTATCCAGGGGCAGACCTACAATGAGCAGTTCTTC. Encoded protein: CASSIQGQTYNEQFF.

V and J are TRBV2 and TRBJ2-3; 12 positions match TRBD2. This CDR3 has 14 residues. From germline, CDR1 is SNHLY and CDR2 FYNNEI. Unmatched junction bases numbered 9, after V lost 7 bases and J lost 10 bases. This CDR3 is CASTPSGGGGAQYF. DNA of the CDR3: TGTGCCAGCACGCCTAGCGGGGGGGGAGGGGCGCAGTATTTT.

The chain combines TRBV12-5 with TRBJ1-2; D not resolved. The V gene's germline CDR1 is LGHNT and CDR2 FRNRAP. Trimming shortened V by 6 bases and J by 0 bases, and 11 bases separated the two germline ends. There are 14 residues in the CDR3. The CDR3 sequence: CASGGPTANYGYTF. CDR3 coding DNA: TGTGCTAGTGGGGGCCCCACCGCTAACTATGGCTACACCTTC. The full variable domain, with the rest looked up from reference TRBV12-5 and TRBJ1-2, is DARVTQTPRHKVTEMGQEVTMRCQPILGHNTVFWYRQTMMQGLELLAYFRNRAPLDDSGMPKDRFSAEMPDATLATLKIQPSEPRDSAVYFCASGGPTANYGYTFGSGTRLTVV.

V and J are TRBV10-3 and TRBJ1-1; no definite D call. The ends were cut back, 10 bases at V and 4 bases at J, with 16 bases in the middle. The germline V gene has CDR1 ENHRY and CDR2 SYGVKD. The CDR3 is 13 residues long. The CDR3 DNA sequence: TGTGCCACCTGGACTATCGGGAGCACTGAAGCTTTCTTT. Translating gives CATWTIGSTEAFF.

The CDR3 DNA follows: TGTGCCAGCAGTGAAGAGGTTTCAGACTATAGCAATCAGCCCCAGCATTTT. This translates into CASSEEVSDYSNQPQHF. The chain couples TRBV6-1 to TRBJ1-5; D gene unclear. The CDR3 is made up of 17 amino acids. V was shortened by 1 base and J by 0 bases, with 13 bases between the two germline ends. CDR1 MNHNS and CDR2 SASEGT come from the germline V gene.

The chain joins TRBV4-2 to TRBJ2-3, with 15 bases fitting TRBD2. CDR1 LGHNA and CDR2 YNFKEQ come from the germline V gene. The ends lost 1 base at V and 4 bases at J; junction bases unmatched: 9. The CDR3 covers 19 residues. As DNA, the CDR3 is TGTGCCAGCAGCCAAGTTCGGACTAGCGGGGGGGCAGGGCCAGATACGCAGTATTTT. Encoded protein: CASSQVRTSGGAGPDTQYF.

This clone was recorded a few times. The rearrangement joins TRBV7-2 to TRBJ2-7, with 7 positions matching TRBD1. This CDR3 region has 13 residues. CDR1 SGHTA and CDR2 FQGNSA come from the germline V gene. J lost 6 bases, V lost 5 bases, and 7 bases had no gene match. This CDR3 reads CASSVTGFREQYF. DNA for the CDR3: TGTGCCAGCAGCGTGACAGGGTTCCGCGAGCAGTACTTC. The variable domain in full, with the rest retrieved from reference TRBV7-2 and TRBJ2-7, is GAGVSQSPSNKVTEKGKDVELRCDPISGHTALYWYRQSLGQGLEFLIYFQGNSAPDKSGLPSDRFSAERTGGSVSTLTIQRTQQEDSAVYLCASSVTGFREQYFGPGTRLTVT.

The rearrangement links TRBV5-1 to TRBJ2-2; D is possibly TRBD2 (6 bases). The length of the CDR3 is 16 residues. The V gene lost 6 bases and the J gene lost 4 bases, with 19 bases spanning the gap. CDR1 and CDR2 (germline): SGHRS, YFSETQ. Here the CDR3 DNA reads TGCGCCAGCACTGCCCCAGGGAGGCGAGGCACCGGGGAGCTGTTTTTT. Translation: CASTAPGRRGTGELFF.

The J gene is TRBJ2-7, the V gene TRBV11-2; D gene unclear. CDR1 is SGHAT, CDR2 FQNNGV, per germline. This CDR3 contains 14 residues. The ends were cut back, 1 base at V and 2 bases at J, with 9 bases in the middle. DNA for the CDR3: TGTGCCAGCAGCTTAGGATTGCTAACCTACGAGCAGTACTTC. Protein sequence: CASSLGLLTYEQYF.

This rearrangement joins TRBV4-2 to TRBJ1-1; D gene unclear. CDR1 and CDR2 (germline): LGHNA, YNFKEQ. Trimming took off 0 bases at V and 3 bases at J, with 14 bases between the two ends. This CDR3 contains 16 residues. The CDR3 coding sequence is TGTGCCAGCAGCCAAGATAGGTGGGCACGCGACACTGAAGCTTTCTTT. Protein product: CASSQDRWARDTEAFF.

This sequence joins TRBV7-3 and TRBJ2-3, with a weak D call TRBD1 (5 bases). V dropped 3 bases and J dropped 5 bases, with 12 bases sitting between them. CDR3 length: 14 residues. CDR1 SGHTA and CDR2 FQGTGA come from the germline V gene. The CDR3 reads CASSFTGRVDTQYF. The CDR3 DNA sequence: TGTGCCAGCAGCTTCACAGGAAGGGTAGATACGCAGTATTTT.

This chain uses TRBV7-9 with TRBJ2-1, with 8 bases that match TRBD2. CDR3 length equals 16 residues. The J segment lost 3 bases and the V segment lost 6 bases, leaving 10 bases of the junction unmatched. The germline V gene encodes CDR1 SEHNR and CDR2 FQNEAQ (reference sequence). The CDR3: CASRHIAGTSYNEQFF. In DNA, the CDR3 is TGTGCCAGCAGGCATATAGCCGGGACTAGCTACAATGAGCAGTTCTTC.

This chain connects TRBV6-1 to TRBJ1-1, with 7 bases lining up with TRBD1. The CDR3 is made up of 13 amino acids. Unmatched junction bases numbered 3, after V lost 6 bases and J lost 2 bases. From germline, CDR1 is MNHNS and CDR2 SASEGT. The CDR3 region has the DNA TGTGCCAGCAGGCAGGGGGTTAACACTGAAGCTTTCTTT. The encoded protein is CASRQGVNTEAFF.

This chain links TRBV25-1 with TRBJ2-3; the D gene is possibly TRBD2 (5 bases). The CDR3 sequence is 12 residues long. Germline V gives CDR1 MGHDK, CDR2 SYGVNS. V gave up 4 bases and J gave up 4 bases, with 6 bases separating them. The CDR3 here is CASSGGSDTQYF. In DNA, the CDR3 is TGTGCCAGCAGTGGAGGGTCAGATACGCAGTATTTT.

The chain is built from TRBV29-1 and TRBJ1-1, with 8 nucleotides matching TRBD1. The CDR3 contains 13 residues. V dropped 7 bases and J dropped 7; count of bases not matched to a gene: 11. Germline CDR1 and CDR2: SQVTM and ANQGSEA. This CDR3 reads CSASPTGEGEAFF. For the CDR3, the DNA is TGCAGCGCTTCACCGACAGGGGAGGGTGAAGCTTTCTTT. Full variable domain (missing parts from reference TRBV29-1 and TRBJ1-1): SAVISQKPSRDICQRGTSLTIQCQVDSQVTMMFWYRQQPGQSLTLIATANQGSEATYESGFVIDKFPISRPNLTFSTLTVSNMSPEDSSIYLCSASPTGEGEAFFGQGTRLTVV.

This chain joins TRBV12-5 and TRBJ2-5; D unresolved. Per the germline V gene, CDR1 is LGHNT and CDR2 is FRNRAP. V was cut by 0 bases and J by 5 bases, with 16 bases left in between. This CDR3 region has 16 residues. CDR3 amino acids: CASGLVPLVTLETQYF. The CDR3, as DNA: TGTGCTAGTGGTTTGGTACCCCTGGTTACTTTGGAGACCCAGTACTTC.